This entry lists 23 T cell receptor beta chains sequenced from one sample in a study of cytomegalovirus exposure and HLA in healthy donors. PCR primers comprised 60 Vbeta and 13 Jbeta primers. The method was immunoSEQ multiplex PCR; TCRdb's version includes in-frame clones alone and lacks a portion of them. The sample carries 200,000 to 250,000 clones, around 76% recorded once. The sequencing sample was made of PBMCs. Receptor source: a woman aged 35 to 49 in good health and CMV-seropositive.

The V and J genes are TRBV29-1 and TRBJ2-2; 7 bases are a match to TRBD1. The CDR3 sequence is 12 residues long. Germline CDR1 and CDR2: SQVTM and ANQGSEA. J gave up 12 bases and V 3 bases, and 7 bases lay outside the gene matches. DNA of the CDR3: TGCAGCGTTGACGGGCAACAGGGGAAGCTGTTTTTT. Protein sequence: CSVDGQQGKLFF.

The chain couples TRBV9 to TRBJ1-1; D is possibly TRBD1 (5 bases). Germline V gene lookup returns CDR1 SGDLS and CDR2 YYNGEE. V was pared by 0 bases and J by 4 bases, with 10 bases between. The CDR3 covers 14 residues. CDR3 sequence reads: CASSVGQRRTEAFF. CDR3 nucleotide sequence: TGTGCCAGCAGCGTAGGACAGAGACGCACTGAAGCTTTCTTT.

This clone showed up just once. The J gene is TRBJ2-2, the V gene TRBV6-5, with D perhaps matching TRBD1 (6 bases). Germline CDR1 is MNHEY and CDR2 is SVGAGI. CDR3 size: 13 residues. Trimming removed 6 bases at V and 5 bases at J, with 10 bases between. The CDR3 region is CASSRRGTGELFF. As DNA, the CDR3 is TGTGCCAGCAGCCGCAGGGGTACCGGGGAGCTGTTTTTT.

This clone came up a few times. This sequence joins TRBV10-3 and TRBJ1-2, with D maybe TRBD1 (6 bases). Trimming took off 3 bases at V and 8 bases at J, with 22 bases between the two ends. This CDR3 contains 16 residues. Germline values: CDR1 ENHRY, CDR2 SYGVKD. Here the CDR3 DNA reads TGTGCCATCAGTGATGGGGGCAGGGGAAGCACGGGCGGCTACACCTTC. Protein sequence: CAISDGGRGSTGGYTF.

This chain connects TRBV9 to TRBJ2-1, with 7 bases lining up with TRBD2. Germline V gene data show CDR1 as SGDLS and CDR2 as YYNGEE. CDR3 length: 15 amino acids. Trimming took 2 bases from V and 2 from J; bases not matched to a gene: 4. CDR3 nucleotides: TGTGCCAGCAGCGTTAGCGGGTTAACCTACAATGAGCAGTTCTTC. Protein: CASSVSGLTYNEQFF.

The chain uses TRBV4-2 and TRBJ2-3, with unresolved D. Trimming removed 0 bases at V and 3 bases at J, with 10 bases between. In germline, CDR1 is LGHNA, CDR2 YNFKEQ. CDR3 length equals 15 residues. CDR3 in DNA: TGTGCCAGCAGCCAAGAAGGTCAGGAAACAGATACGCAGTATTTT. Amino acids: CASSQEGQETDTQYF.

V usage is TRBV7-2 and J usage is TRBJ2-3; 7 bases align to TRBD2. Trimming removed 1 base from V and 5 bases from J; junction bases left unmatched: 6. The CDR3 spans 15 residues. Germline V CDR1 and CDR2: SGHTA, FQGNSA. Here the CDR3 DNA reads TGTGCCAGCAGCTTAGAGGTGGGGGGGGTAGATACGCAGTATTTT. Translating it yields CASSLEVGGVDTQYF.

V gene TRBV7-8 combines with J gene TRBJ2-7, with no clear D. Germline V gene sequence: CDR1 SGHVS, CDR2 FQNEAQ. This CDR3 has 14 residues. With 2 bases removed from V and 0 bases from J, the gap between germline ends came to 8 bases. The DNA of the CDR3 is TGTGCCAGCAGCTTAATCCGGAGCTCCTACGAGCAGTACTTC. Its protein is CASSLIRSSYEQYF. Using reference TRBV7-8 and TRBJ2-7 for the parts outside the CDR3, the full variable domain is GAGVSQSPRYKVAKRGQDVALRCDPISGHVSLFWYQQALGQGPEFLTYFQNEAQLDKSGLPSDRFFAERPEGSVSTLKIQRTQQEDSAVYLCASSLIRSSYEQYFGPGTRLTVT.

The rearrangement joins TRBV29-1 to TRBJ2-7, with a possible D match to TRBD1 (5 bases). This CDR3 region has 11 residues. Looked up from germline, CDR1 is SQVTM and CDR2 is ANQGSEA. V lost 6 bases and J 7 bases, leaving 13 bases between the germline ends. The chain's CDR3 is CSVGPPREQYF. CDR3 nucleotide sequence: TGCAGCGTGGGGCCGCCTAGAGAGCAGTACTTC.

The chain is built from TRBV19 and TRBJ2-3; 11 nucleotides agree with TRBD2. Looked up from germline, CDR1 is LNHDA and CDR2 is SQIVND (reference sequence). The CDR3 length is 15 residues. V lost 2 bases and J lost 6; bases outside the gene matches: 4. CDR3 protein: CASSILAGGLDTQYF. The CDR3, as DNA: TGTGCCAGTAGTATATTAGCGGGGGGGCTGGATACGCAGTATTTT.

This chain uses TRBV6-6 with TRBJ1-4, with 9 bases that match TRBD1. Germline lookup yields CDR1 MNHNY and CDR2 SVGAGI (reference sequence). The V segment lost 6 bases and the J segment 7 bases; nucleotides outside the gene matches: 9. This CDR3 region has 15 residues. The CDR3 DNA sequence: TGTGCCAGCAGACAAACAGGGGGCGGGATTGAAAAACTGTTTTTT. Residues: CASRQTGGGIEKLFF.

The chain joins TRBV28 to TRBJ1-6; the match to TRBD1 covers 7 bases. CDR3 length: 16 residues. V was clipped by 2 bases and J by 7 bases; unmatched bases: 8. In germline, CDR1 is MDHEN, CDR2 SYDVKM. Here the CDR3 reads CASSLIPGGQNSPLHF. Written as DNA, the CDR3 is TGTGCCAGCAGTTTAATTCCAGGGGGACAAAATTCACCCCTCCACTTT.

V and J are TRBV13 and TRBJ2-1; 10 nucleotides align to TRBD2. V lost 1 base to trimming and J lost 4 bases; unmatched junction nucleotides: 22. In germline, CDR1 is PRHDT, CDR2 FYEKMQ (reference sequence). The CDR3 has 22 residues. CDR3 sequence reads: CASSLVWGQIFSGRRGYNEQFF. CDR3 DNA sequence: TGTGCCAGCAGCTTAGTCTGGGGTCAGATTTTTAGCGGGAGGAGGGGGTACAATGAGCAGTTCTTC.

CDR3 sequence reads: CASSQDGGAGSTDTQYF. For the CDR3, the DNA is TGCGCCAGCAGCCAAGATGGTGGAGCGGGTAGCACAGATACGCAGTATTTT. The genes are TRBV4-3 and TRBJ2-3, with D possibly TRBD2 on 6 matching bases. The CDR3 contains 17 residues. V was cut by 0 bases and J by 0 bases, with 13 bases left in between. The germline CDR1 and CDR2 sequences are LGHNA and YSLEER.

There are a few counts of this clone. The chain links TRBV11-3 to TRBJ1-3; 9 nucleotides match TRBD1. The CDR3 runs to 18 residues. V dropped 7 bases and J dropped 2; count of bases not matched to a gene: 15. Germline CDR1 is SGHNT and CDR2 is YENEEA. CDR3 DNA: TGTGCCAGCACCAATCGGGACAGGGCTGGATTTACTGGAAACACCATATATTTT. It yields the protein CASTNRDRAGFTGNTIYF.

This sequence joins TRBV6-5 and TRBJ1-1; perhaps TRBD1 as D (6 bases). Germline values: CDR1 MNHEY, CDR2 SVGAGI. V gave up 8 bases and J gave up 5 bases, with 18 bases separating them. There are 14 residues in the CDR3. CDR3 protein: CASRSGGAWTEAFF. DNA for the CDR3: TGTGCCAGCCGATCGGGGGGCGCGTGGACTGAAGCTTTCTTT.

The rearrangement uses TRBV30 and TRBJ1-6; TRBD1 agrees at 7 bases. The CDR3 length is 14 residues. V gave up 4 bases and J gave up 10 bases; unmatched junction bases: 10. Germline CDR1 GTSNPN, CDR2 SVGIG (reference sequence). CDR3 residues: CAWTTRQGSSPLHF. The CDR3 DNA is TGTGCCTGGACTACAAGACAGGGCTCCTCACCCCTCCACTTT.

This clone has a handful of counts. CDR3 sequence reads: CASSLNPPGQGDGYTF. DNA for the CDR3: TGTGCCAGCAGCTTAAACCCACCGGGACAGGGAGATGGCTACACCTTC. This chain joins TRBV7-3 and TRBJ1-2, with 9 positions matching TRBD1. This CDR3 has 16 residues. From germline, CDR1 is SGHTA and CDR2 FQGTGA. V was pared by 1 base and J by 6 bases, with 9 bases of the junction left unmatched.

The chain has TRBV9 and TRBJ2-7; TRBD2 aligns across 11 bases. The germline CDR1 and CDR2 sequences are SGDLS and YYNGEE. J gave up 0 bases and V 0 bases, and 5 bases lay outside the gene matches. The CDR3 loop spans 17 amino acids. CDR3 in amino acids: CASSVGLAGGHSYEQYF. CDR3 sequence (DNA): TGTGCCAGCAGCGTAGGGCTAGCGGGGGGTCACTCCTACGAGCAGTACTTC.

This chain links TRBV6-5 with TRBJ2-7; TRBD2 aligns across 7 bases. J lost 5 bases, V lost 4 bases, and 8 bases had no gene match. CDR1 MNHEY and CDR2 SVGAGI come from the germline V gene. The CDR3 runs 14 residues. The CDR3 sequence is CASSWAGEKNEQYF. The CDR3 coding sequence is TGTGCCAGCAGTTGGGCGGGAGAGAAAAACGAGCAGTACTTC.

The chain joins TRBV7-2 to TRBJ2-2; 9 positions agree with TRBD1. V gave up 4 bases and J gave up 4 bases; unmatched junction bases: 7. This CDR3 comprises 16 residues. The germline CDR1 and CDR2 sequences are SGHTA and FQGNSA. CDR3 coding DNA: TGTGCCAGCAGCTACCACACAGGGGGCGGCACCGGGGAGCTGTTTTTT. This sequence encodes CASSYHTGGGTGELFF.

This sequence joins TRBV4-3 and TRBJ2-1, with 9 nucleotides matching TRBD1. This CDR3 region has 15 residues. Losses at the gene ends were 4 bases for V and 6 bases for J; bases not matched to a gene: 7. Per germline, CDR1 LGHNA and CDR2 YSLEER. The CDR3 sequence is CASSRWTGDFNEQFF. The CDR3 nucleotides are TGCGCCAGCAGCCGTTGGACAGGGGACTTCAATGAGCAGTTCTTC.

The rearrangement uses TRBV5-1 and TRBJ1-4; D unclear. The length of the CDR3 is 14 residues. The germline V gene has CDR1 SGHRS and CDR2 YFSETQ. Trimming cost V 4 bases and J 5 bases, with 12 bases left between them. For the CDR3, the DNA is TGCGCCAGCAGCCTATCGGGAGTCAATGAAAAACTGTTTTTT. This gives the protein CASSLSGVNEKLFF.